Below, 27 T cell receptor beta chains from the same sample are listed, as sequenced in a study of beta chain features in type 1 diabetes. As every portion of the isolated RNA was reverse transcribed, the sequencing read expressed TCRB transcripts. Measured with immunoSEQ multiplex PCR; TCRdb has only the in-frame clones, and not every one. The table lists hundreds of thousands of clones, roughly a sixth of them singletons. The specimen was naive CD4+ T cells from blood. The source of these receptors is a young man in good health.

The CDR3: CASSPRGQSGTGELFF. CDR3 nucleotide sequence: TGTGCCAGCAGCCCCCGGGGACAGAGCGGGACCGGGGAGCTGTTTTTT. J is TRBJ2-2 and V is TRBV9, with D possibly matching TRBD1 (7 bases). This CDR3 spans 16 amino acids. The V and J ends lost 4 bases and 5 bases respectively, with 18 bases between them. Germline CDR1 is SGDLS and CDR2 is YYNGEE.

The chain employs TRBV20-1 and TRBJ2-3; D not resolved. Germline V CDR1 and CDR2: DFQATT, SNEGSKA (reference sequence). This CDR3 comprises 11 residues. Trimming shortened V by 7 bases and J by 2 bases, and 7 bases separated the two germline ends. CDR3 sequence reads: CSERNTDTQYF. In DNA form, the CDR3 reads TGCAGTGAACGGAACACAGATACGCAGTATTTT.

This clone was counted between two and nine times. This chain connects TRBV6-6 to TRBJ1-1; 7 bases map to TRBD1. Germline V gene lookup returns CDR1 MNHNY and CDR2 SVGAGI (reference sequence). V lost 4 bases, J lost 3 bases, and 5 bases stayed unmatched. The CDR3 spans 14 residues. DNA for the CDR3: TGTGCCAGCAGTTCCCGGGACAGAGACACTGAAGCTTTCTTT. Translating gives CASSSRDRDTEAFF.

In its sample, this clone was seen a few times. The V gene is TRBV7-9, the J gene TRBJ2-7; TRBD1 aligns across 7 bases. V lost 4 bases and J lost 2; bases outside the gene matches: 14. CDR3 length: 17 residues. Germline V gene lookup returns CDR1 SEHNR and CDR2 FQNEAQ (reference sequence). CDR3 coding DNA: TGTGCCAGCAGCTCCAATATCCGGACAGGTGAGGCCTACGAGCAGTACTTC. It encodes CASSSNIRTGEAYEQYF. The full variable domain, rest sourced from reference TRBV7-9 and TRBJ2-7, is DTGVSQNPRHKITKRGQNVTFRCDPISEHNRLYWYRQTLGQGPEFLTYFQNEAQLEKSRLLSDRFSAERPKGSFSTLEIQRTEQGDSAMYLCASSSNIRTGEAYEQYFGPGTRLTVT.

This clone has only a few counts. CDR3 sequence (DNA): TGTGCCAGCATCACAGGGGGCGGCGACGAGCAGTACTTC. Translation: CASITGGGDEQYF. The chain couples TRBV7-2 to TRBJ2-7; the match to TRBD1 covers 9 bases. V shed 7 bases and J 5 bases; nucleotides not matched to a gene: 6. CDR1 and CDR2 (germline): SGHTA, FQGNSA. The CDR3 has 13 residues.

This clone showed up just a few times. The chain joins TRBV7-9 to TRBJ1-4; the match to TRBD1 covers 7 bases. V lost 1 base to trimming and J lost 7 bases; unmatched junction nucleotides: 6. Per germline, CDR1 SEHNR and CDR2 FQNEAQ (reference sequence). The CDR3 length is 15 residues. The CDR3 reads CASSLGYRGGEKLFF. CDR3 nucleotides: TGTGCCAGCAGCTTAGGGTACAGGGGCGGTGAAAAACTGTTTTTT.

The table lists this clone with a few counts. The chain is built from TRBV29-1 and TRBJ2-7; D remains unclear. Trimming cost V 4 bases and J 6 bases, with 22 bases left between them. The CDR3 is 15 residues long. CDR1 is SQVTM, CDR2 ANQGSEA, per germline. DNA for the CDR3: TGCAGCGTTGGAAATACCAACCCTTTAAGTTCCGAGCAGTACTTC. Amino acid sequence: CSVGNTNPLSSEQYF.

This clone was seen a few times. V is TRBV20-1 and J is TRBJ2-1; D not resolved. The CDR3 is made up of 11 amino acids. Germline assignment: CDR1 DFQATT and CDR2 SNEGSKA (reference sequence). V lost 6 bases and J lost 5, with 8 bases in between. The CDR3, as DNA: TGCAGTGCCAAGAGTGACAATGAGCAGTTCTTC. Translated, it gives CSAKSDNEQFF.

This clone appeared a few times. The CDR3 sequence: CASSLGMVPLFF. The CDR3 DNA reads as TGTGCCAGCAGCTTAGGGATGGTGCCTCTGTTCTTC. The J gene is TRBJ2-1, the V gene TRBV7-2; no definite D call. The CDR3 contains 12 residues. Trimming cost V 1 base and J 15 bases, with 13 bases left between them. Per the germline V gene, CDR1 is SGHTA and CDR2 is FQGNSA.

This clone was observed a few times. The chain employs TRBV5-8 and TRBJ2-5; perhaps TRBD1 as D (5 bases). V was clipped by 0 bases and J by 4 bases, with 10 bases between them. The germline V gene has CDR1 SGHTS and CDR2 YDEGEE. The length of the CDR3 is 14 residues. The CDR3 is CASSLAGNRETQYF. CDR3 in DNA: TGTGCCAGCAGCTTGGCAGGGAACCGAGAGACCCAGTACTTC.

This clone was seen repeatedly, ten times or more. V and J are TRBV11-1 and TRBJ1-1, with D hard to call. The CDR3 has 12 amino acids. Trimming took off 5 bases at V and 11 bases at J, with 15 bases between the two ends. In germline, CDR1 is SGHAT, CDR2 FQDESV (reference sequence). In DNA form, the CDR3 reads TGTGCCAGCAGCCTGAGTACATCGTGGGCTTTCTTT. Amino acid sequence: CASSLSTSWAFF. Full variable domain (remainder filled in from reference TRBV11-1 and TRBJ1-1): EAEVAQSPRYKITEKSQAVAFWCDPISGHATLYWYRQILGQGPELLVQFQDESVVDDSQLPKDRFSAERLKGVDSTLKIQPAELGDSAMYLCASSLSTSWAFFGQGTRLTVV.

The chain employs TRBV6-4 and TRBJ2-3; 10 positions match TRBD2. CDR1 and CDR2 (germline): MRHNA, SNTAGT. The CDR3 covers 17 residues. J was trimmed by 2 bases and V by 8 bases; bases with no gene match: 13. CDR3 bases: TGTGCCAGCTTCCCAAGCGGACTAGCGGCCTCCACAGATACGCAGTATTTT. This gives the protein CASFPSGLAASTDTQYF.

The chain employs TRBV7-2 and TRBJ1-1, with D unclear. Deletions cut 2 bases from V and 4 bases from J, with 8 bases between. The germline CDR1 and CDR2 sequences are SGHTA and FQGNSA. The CDR3 runs to 13 residues. CDR3 nucleotides: TGTGCCAGCAGCTTAATGCATTCCACTGAAGCTTTCTTT. It yields the protein CASSLMHSTEAFF. Full variable domain (missing parts from reference TRBV7-2 and TRBJ1-1): GAGVSQSPSNKVTEKGKDVELRCDPISGHTALYWYRQSLGQGLEFLIYFQGNSAPDKSGLPSDRFSAERTGGSVSTLTIQRTQQEDSAVYLCASSLMHSTEAFFGQGTRLTVV.

The chain has TRBV27 and TRBJ1-6; 11 positions agree with TRBD1. V shed 5 bases, J shed 14 bases, and the junction held 20 bases outside the gene matches. This CDR3 contains 18 residues. CDR1 and CDR2 from the germline V gene are MNHEY and SMNVEV (reference sequence). CDR3 coding DNA: TGTGCCAGCAGTATAGCGGGGGTAAAGGGACAGGGGGTGATAACCCTCCACTTT. It codes for CASSIAGVKGQGVITLHF.

As for this clone: Other nucleotide sequences from this sample produce the same CDR3. The chain carries TRBV19 and TRBJ2-7; D not resolved. The CDR3 has 12 amino acids. Germline V gene lookup returns CDR1 LNHDA and CDR2 SQIVND (reference sequence). V was clipped by 0 bases and J by 7 bases, with 7 bases between them. CDR3 in amino acids: CASSIDRGEQYF. The CDR3, as DNA: TGTGCCAGTAGTATAGATCGTGGGGAGCAGTACTTC.

The chain carries TRBV5-6 and TRBJ1-1; tentatively, D is TRBD1 (5 bases). The CDR3 has 15 amino acids. Deletions cut 4 bases from V and 1 base from J, with 14 bases between. Germline CDR1 and CDR2: SGHDT and YYEEEE. The CDR3 loop is CASSLGPTRNTEAFF. In DNA, the CDR3 is TGTGCCAGCAGCCTGGGACCTACAAGGAACACTGAAGCTTTCTTT.

The chain links TRBV2 to TRBJ2-5; 11 bases map to TRBD1. The V gene's germline CDR1 is SNHLY and CDR2 FYNNEI. J lost 2 bases, V lost 5 bases, and 7 bases had no gene match. This CDR3 contains 16 residues. CDR3 protein: CASSSGQGAAQETQYF. The DNA for the CDR3 is TGTGCCAGCAGTTCAGGACAGGGGGCGGCACAAGAGACCCAGTACTTC.

This clone was counted a few times. V and J are TRBV30 and TRBJ1-4, with 8 bases aligning to TRBD1. The CDR3 extends over 16 amino acids. CDR1 is GTSNPN, CDR2 SVGIG, per germline (reference sequence). V shed 2 bases, J shed 7 bases, and the junction held 12 bases outside the gene matches. The CDR3 loop reads CAWSNSRTGLGEKLFF. CDR3 bases: TGTGCCTGGAGTAATTCACGGACAGGGCTGGGTGAAAAACTGTTTTTT.

This clone came up a few times. The gene calls are TRBV28 and TRBJ2-1; TRBD2 agrees at 13 bases. J was trimmed by 9 bases and V by 5 bases; bases with no gene match: 10. Germline V gene sequence: CDR1 MDHEN, CDR2 SYDVKM. The length of the CDR3 is 16 residues. This CDR3 reads CASSPGGLAGLGEQFF. In DNA, the CDR3 is TGTGCCAGCAGTCCCGGGGGACTAGCGGGATTGGGTGAGCAGTTCTTC.

This chain uses TRBV5-6 with TRBJ1-1; maybe TRBD1 (6 bases). CDR1 and CDR2 (germline): SGHDT, YYEEEE. This CDR3 spans 16 amino acids. V was trimmed by 1 base and J by 6 bases, leaving 19 bases between them. CDR3 protein: CASSLYGGPMKAEAFF. The CDR3 nucleotides read TGTGCCAGCAGCTTGTATGGGGGCCCCATGAAGGCTGAAGCTTTCTTT.

The chain is built from TRBV21-1 and TRBJ1-2; the table assigns TRBD1, which was not confirmed against the DNA. TRBV21-1 is a known pseudogene. The CDR3 contains 15 residues. The chain's CDR3 is CASSEGTGGNYGYTF. The DNA of the CDR3 is TGTGCCAGCAGCGAAGGGACAGGGGGCAACTATGGCTACACCTTC.

J is TRBJ1-5 and V is TRBV27; the match to TRBD1 covers 7 bases. CDR3 length: 15 amino acids. J gave up 3 bases and V 3 bases, and 5 bases lay outside the gene matches. Germline assignment: CDR1 MNHEY and CDR2 SMNVEV (reference sequence). The chain's CDR3 is CASSFAGQINQPQHF. The CDR3 nucleotides read TGTGCCAGCAGTTTCGCGGGACAGATCAATCAGCCCCAGCATTTT.

The V and J genes are TRBV7-2 and TRBJ2-5; D unresolved. Germline-derived CDR1 and CDR2 are SGHTA and FQGNSA. Between the trimmed V and J ends, which lost 3 bases and 3 bases, there was a span of 11 bases. The CDR3 runs 14 residues. This CDR3 reads CASSFRPAEETQYF. CDR3 coding DNA: TGTGCCAGCAGCTTCAGGCCAGCCGAAGAGACCCAGTACTTC.

This clone was observed a few times. The chain uses TRBV29-1 and TRBJ1-3; D perhaps matches TRBD1 (5 bases). Germline V CDR1 and CDR2: SQVTM, ANQGSEA. The CDR3 has 15 residues. Trimming stripped 4 bases from V and 1 base from J, with 14 bases between. CDR3 residues: CSVVQGSGSGNTIYF. The DNA for the CDR3 is TGCAGCGTTGTTCAGGGATCCGGATCTGGAAACACCATATATTTT.

The chain links TRBV30 to TRBJ1-5; 11 nucleotides match TRBD1. V shed 0 bases, J shed 1 base, and the junction held 11 bases outside the gene matches. The CDR3 sequence is 19 residues long. The germline gives CDR1 GTSNPN, CDR2 SVGIG (reference sequence). CDR3 sequence: CAWSVFRTGGVGSNQPQHF. CDR3 sequence (DNA): TGTGCCTGGAGTGTATTTAGGACAGGGGGCGTAGGAAGCAATCAGCCCCAGCATTTT.

The chain links TRBV4-3 to TRBJ2-6; 9 nucleotides align to TRBD2. Trimming removed 1 base from V and 3 bases from J; junction bases left unmatched: 7. The V gene's germline CDR1 is LGHNA and CDR2 YSLEER. The CDR3 covers 18 residues. The CDR3 here is CASSQGSVAGVGANVLTF. CDR3 coding DNA: TGCGCCAGCAGCCAAGGGAGTGTAGCGGGAGTTGGGGCCAACGTCCTGACTTTC.

CDR3 region: CASSQDGSEAFF. The CDR3 DNA follows: TGTGCCAGCAGCCAAGATGGCAGTGAAGCTTTCTTT. The gene calls are TRBV14 and TRBJ1-1, with D unclear. Germline V gives CDR1 SGHDN, CDR2 FVKESK. Trimming removed 0 bases at V and 7 bases at J, with 6 bases between. This CDR3 has 12 residues.